This T cell receptor beta chain was found in a study of cytomegalovirus exposure and HLA in healthy donors. Study results and limitations: Prediction of most subjects' HLA-A and HLA-B alleles by TCR beta sequences was reportedly accurate.

V dropped 0 bases and J dropped 2 bases, with 11 bases sitting between them. The CDR3 has 15 amino acids. Germline loops: CDR1 MNHEY, CDR2 SVGAGI. On this clone: Its matching antigen is unknown.

Amplification used 60 Vbeta primers and 13 Jbeta primers. Measured with immunoSEQ multiplex PCR; TCRdb has only the in-frame clones, and not every one. The sample includes roughly 58,000 clones, about 80% of them seen just once. The sample comprised PBMCs. This sequence joins TRBV6-5 and TRBJ2-7; D ambiguous. The receptor's source is a woman between 40 and 50 years old in good health and CMV-seronegative. The CDR3 reads CASSYSYSSAYEQYF. In DNA form, the CDR3 reads TGTGCCAGCAGTTACTCGTACAGTTCCGCCTACGAGCAGTACTTC.